These 11 T cell receptor beta chains were sequenced from one sample in a study of CD8 T cells in Susac syndrome. A quantity of about 0.5 to 1 ug RNA underwent reverse transcription using random hexamers. TCRdb redid the calling of the immunoSEQ multiplex PCR reads with MiXCR, one entry per CDR3 protein. In the table there are 20,000 to 25,000 distinct CDR3 sequences, just under 95% of which are singletons. Sequences were obtained from CD8+ T cells from PBMCs. The receptor set was obtained from a human donor in good health.

The CDR3: CASSLEGGTHEQYF. The CDR3 DNA reads as TGTGCCAGCAGCTTAGAAGGGGGGACCCACGAGCAGTACTTC. The chain carries TRBV13 and TRBJ2-7; possibly TRBD1 or TRBD2 for D (6 bases each). Trimming took 1 base from V and 5 from J, leaving 12 bases between them. The CDR3 covers 14 residues. In germline, CDR1 is PRHDT, CDR2 FYEKMQ (reference sequence).

The chain uses TRBV27 and TRBJ1-5, with D possibly TRBD1 on 6 matching bases. The CDR3 totals 16 residues. V was shortened by 5 bases and J by 1 base, with 15 bases between the two germline ends. Per the germline V gene, CDR1 is MNHEY and CDR2 is SMNVEV (reference sequence). CDR3: CASSPGQIWSNQPQHF. CDR3 nucleotide sequence: TGTGCCAGCAGTCCCGGACAGATCTGGAGCAATCAGCCCCAGCATTTT.

The rearrangement uses TRBV6-1 and TRBJ1-2, with D tentatively TRBD1 (5 bases). Trimming took off 4 bases at V and 0 bases at J, with 15 bases between the two ends. Germline V CDR1 and CDR2: MNHNS, SASEGT. This CDR3 is 16 amino acids long. CDR3 in DNA: TGTGCCAGCAGTGTATGGGGGATACGGGCTAACTATGGCTACACCTTC. It is translated as CASSVWGIRANYGYTF.

The V and J genes are TRBV4-1 and TRBJ1-5, with D maybe TRBD1 (6 bases). The CDR3 sequence is 16 residues long. Germline V gene sequence: CDR1 MGHRA, CDR2 YSYEKL. V shed 0 bases and J shed 3 bases, with 12 bases lying between them. The CDR3 DNA sequence: TGCGCCAGCAGCCAAGATCAGGGGATGGTCAATCAGCCCCAGCATTTT. Protein: CASSQDQGMVNQPQHF.

In its sample, this clonotype was seen once. The chain has TRBV6-2 or TRBV6-3 and TRBJ1-1, with unresolved D. V lost 2 bases and J 4 bases, leaving 17 bases between the germline ends. Germline V gives CDR1 MNHEY, CDR2 SVGEGT. The CDR3 loop spans 16 amino acids. The CDR3 coding sequence is TGTGCCAGCAGTTACCCCTTCCAAGATCCGGGCACTGAAGCTTTCTTT. Protein sequence: CASSYPFQDPGTEAFF.

This sequence joins TRBV6-2 or TRBV6-3 and TRBJ2-7; 9 bases are shared with TRBD1. Germline V gene data show CDR1 as MNHEY and CDR2 as SVGEGT. The J segment lost 5 bases and the V segment lost 6 bases, leaving 8 bases of the junction unmatched. The CDR3 runs 14 residues. The CDR3 coding sequence is TGTGCCAGCAGCCCGCCGGGACAGGGCCACGAGCAGTACTTC. Translation gives CASSPPGQGHEQYF.

The chain couples TRBV3-1 to TRBJ1-1; TRBD1 aligns across 8 bases. V was pared by 3 bases and J by 1 base, with 4 bases of the junction left unmatched. CDR1 LGHDT and CDR2 YNNKEL come from the germline V gene (reference sequence). This CDR3 has 15 amino acids. CDR3 in DNA: TGTGCCAGCAGCCAGAGGGACAGGCCGAACACTGAAGCTTTCTTT. It is translated as CASSQRDRPNTEAFF.

A single count supports this clonotype. This chain joins TRBV29-1 and TRBJ2-7, with D maybe TRBD1 (5 bases). The CDR3 is made up of 13 amino acids. Deletions cut 5 bases from V and 3 bases from J, with 14 bases between. The germline CDR1 and CDR2 sequences are SQVTM and ANQGSEA. CDR3 coding DNA: TGCAGCGTTCTCAAGGGGCCGAGCTACGAGCAGTACTTC. Residues: CSVLKGPSYEQYF.

The chain employs TRBV12-3 or TRBV12-4 and TRBJ2-7; D perhaps matches TRBD2 (5 bases). Trimming removed 6 bases at V and 6 bases at J, with 21 bases between. The CDR3 contains 15 residues. The CDR3 nucleotides are TGTGCCAGCAGCGAGGGCGACGGCTGGAGCGGCGAGCAGTACTTC. It is translated as CASSEGDGWSGEQYF.

V and J are TRBV5-1 and TRBJ2-7, with D perhaps matching TRBD1 (6 bases). This CDR3 is built from 15 residues. V gave up 4 bases and J gave up 3 bases, with 17 bases separating them. Germline values: CDR1 SGHRS, CDR2 YFSETQ. This chain's CDR3 is CASSKEQGFGYEQYF. CDR3 DNA sequence: TGCGCCAGCAGCAAAGAACAGGGATTTGGCTACGAGCAGTACTTC.

V gene TRBV6-2 or TRBV6-3 combines with J gene TRBJ1-1; TRBD1 matches 12 bases. The CDR3 covers 14 residues. The V segment lost 8 bases and the J segment 11 bases; nucleotides outside the gene matches: 12. CDR1 is MNHEY and CDR2 is SVGEGT in the germline V gene. The CDR3 coding sequence is TGTGCCAGCCGATCATGGGACAGGGGGCACCGGGCTTTCTTT. Encoded protein: CASRSWDRGHRAFF.